Listed below are T cell receptor beta chains from one sample, sequenced in a study of blood T cells in healthy people across ages. TCRdb re-derived calls from the 5' RACE reads in MiXCR, one entry per CDR3 protein. The repertoire consists of about 1.1 million distinct CDR3 sequences, with under 40% occurring once and the leading ten covering about 12%. Source material: blood. Receptors originate from a man younger than 35 in good health. Both conserved end residues are part of each CDR3. D genes are given only for firm matches. Rows give clone size only sometimes, using once, few, many, or a class for an expanded clone.

clone_size: .
v_call: TRBV28
j_call: TRBJ1-2
d_call: .
cdr3_nt: TGTGCCAGCAGCCTGTCTCCGGATTATGGCTACACCTTC
cdr3_aa: CASSLSPDYGYTF

clone_size: .
v_call: TRBV11-2
j_call: TRBJ2-6
d_call: .
cdr3_nt: TGTGCCAGCAGCTTAATAGTGCCCCTCTCTGGGGCCAACGTCCTGACTTTC
cdr3_aa: CASSLIVPLSGANVLTF

clone_size: .
v_call: TRBV7-2
j_call: TRBJ2-3
d_call: TRBD2
cdr3_nt: TGTGCCAGCAGCTTTAGCGGGGGGATAAGAGATACGCAGTATTTT
cdr3_aa: CASSFSGGIRDTQYF

clone_size: few
v_call: TRBV20-1
j_call: TRBJ2-5
d_call: .
cdr3_nt: TGCAGTGCTAGAGTGGGGGAGTCCGGAGAGACCCAGTACTTC
cdr3_aa: CSARVGESGETQYF

clone_size: .
v_call: TRBV4-3
j_call: TRBJ2-7
d_call: .
cdr3_nt: TGCGCCAGCAGCCAAGATTGGGGGCCCACCTACGAGCAGTACTTC
cdr3_aa: CASSQDWGPTYEQYF

clone_size: .
v_call: TRBV5-1
j_call: TRBJ2-5
d_call: .
cdr3_nt: TGCGCCAGCAGTCCGGACCCTCCCCAAGAGACCCAGTACTTC
cdr3_aa: CASSPDPPQETQYF

clone_size: .
v_call: TRBV5-1
j_call: TRBJ2-7
d_call: .
cdr3_nt: TGCGCCAGCTCAGGGATGTACGAGCAGTACTTC
cdr3_aa: CASSGMYEQYF

clone_size: few
v_call: TRBV21-1
j_call: TRBJ2-4
d_call: .
cdr3_nt: TGTGCCAGCAGCAACGGACGGGTTGGGGTAGCCAAAAACATTCAGTACTTC
cdr3_aa: CASSNGRVGVAKNIQYF

clone_size: .
v_call: TRBV6-6
j_call: TRBJ1-1
d_call: .
cdr3_nt: TGTGTCAGCAGTCTCGAGACGGCGAACACTGAAGCTTTCTTT
cdr3_aa: CVSSLETANTEAFF

clone_size: .
v_call: TRBV20-1
j_call: TRBJ2-3
d_call: TRBD2
cdr3_nt: TGCAGTGCTAGAGATTGGGCCACTAGCGGGGGGTCGACATTCTCCACAGATACGCAGTATTTT
cdr3_aa: CSARDWATSGGSTFSTDTQYF

clone_size: few
v_call: TRBV4-1
j_call: TRBJ1-6
d_call: TRBD1
cdr3_nt: TGCGCCAGCAGCCAGGTCGGGACAGCAAATTCACCCCTCCACTTT
cdr3_aa: CASSQVGTANSPLHF

clone_size: .
v_call: TRBV30
j_call: TRBJ1-4
d_call: TRBD1
cdr3_nt: TGTGCCTGGAGTGTTGCAGGGGGCGATTATAAACTGTTTTTT
cdr3_aa: CAWSVAGGDYKLFF

clone_size: many
v_call: TRBV4-2
j_call: TRBJ2-5
d_call: .
cdr3_nt: TGTGCCAGCAGCCAAGATCTTCTAATCTCGGTGGAGACCCAGTACTTC
cdr3_aa: CASSQDLLISVETQYF

clone_size: .
v_call: TRBV4-3
j_call: TRBJ2-1
d_call: TRBD2
cdr3_nt: TGCGCCAGCAGCTGGACGGGACTAGACGCGAAAGAGACCCAGTTCTTC
cdr3_aa: CASSWTGLDAKETQFF

clone_size: .
v_call: TRBV7-2
j_call: TRBJ1-2
d_call: .
cdr3_nt: TGTGCCAGCAGCCTCTATGCCATAACCACAAAAGACCCCTATGGCTACACCTTC
cdr3_aa: CASSLYAITTKDPYGYTF

clone_size: .
v_call: TRBV18
j_call: TRBJ2-1
d_call: .
cdr3_nt: TGTGCCAGCTCCCAACGTGCTGGGACACGAAATGAGCAGTTCTTC
cdr3_aa: CASSQRAGTRNEQFF

clone_size: .
v_call: TRBV20-1
j_call: TRBJ1-2
d_call: TRBD1
cdr3_nt: TGCAGTGTGCTAGACATTACCAGGGGGCGAGGCTACACCTTC
cdr3_aa: CSVLDITRGRGYTF

clone_size: few
v_call: TRBV10-3
j_call: TRBJ2-5
d_call: .
cdr3_nt: TGTGCCATCAGCGGGACGGACATTCAAGAGACCCAGTACTTC
cdr3_aa: CAISGTDIQETQYF

clone_size: .
v_call: TRBV2
j_call: TRBJ1-2
d_call: .
cdr3_nt: TGTGCCAGCAGTGAACTGTCTCAAGGAGGCTACACCTTC
cdr3_aa: CASSELSQGGYTF

clone_size: few
v_call: TRBV7-2
j_call: TRBJ2-1
d_call: TRBD2
cdr3_nt: TGTGCCAGCAGCTTAGGTCCAGGAGCGGGGGGGGAAAACAATGAGCAGTTCTTC
cdr3_aa: CASSLGPGAGGENNEQFF

clone_size: .
v_call: TRBV20-1
j_call: TRBJ2-2
d_call: TRBD2
cdr3_nt: TGCAGTGCTAGAGGGGGGGGGACCGGGGAGCTGTTTTTT
cdr3_aa: CSARGGGTGELFF

clone_size: .
v_call: TRBV7-9
j_call: TRBJ2-7
d_call: .
cdr3_nt: TGTGCCAGCACCCGTCAACCTCCCCAGTCCCCCTCCTACGAGCAGTACTTC
cdr3_aa: CASTRQPPQSPSYEQYF

clone_size: .
v_call: TRBV20-1
j_call: TRBJ1-1
d_call: .
cdr3_nt: TGCAGTGGTGGTTGGGGGGGCACTGAAGCTTTCTTT
cdr3_aa: CSGGWGGTEAFF

clone_size: .
v_call: TRBV20-1
j_call: TRBJ1-5
d_call: .
cdr3_nt: TGCAGTGCTAGAGGTCTGAGAGGGCCGAGCAATCAGCCCCAGCATTTT
cdr3_aa: CSARGLRGPSNQPQHF

clone_size: once
v_call: TRBV27
j_call: TRBJ1-2
d_call: TRBD1
cdr3_nt: TGTGCCAGCAGTCTCCTGACAGGGCGGGGTGGCTACACCTTC
cdr3_aa: CASSLLTGRGGYTF

clone_size: .
v_call: TRBV29-1
j_call: TRBJ1-2
d_call: .
cdr3_nt: TGCAGCGTCGAAACAGCTAACTATGGCTACACCTTC
cdr3_aa: CSVETANYGYTF

clone_size: few
v_call: TRBV28
j_call: TRBJ1-1
d_call: .
cdr3_nt: TGTGCCAGCAGACAAGTAGGTGAAGCTTTCTTT
cdr3_aa: CASRQVGEAFF

clone_size: .
v_call: TRBV7-8
j_call: TRBJ2-2
d_call: .
cdr3_nt: TGTGCCAGCAGCTTAGCGTTCAATCCCGGGGAGCTGTTTTTT
cdr3_aa: CASSLAFNPGELFF

clone_size: .
v_call: TRBV4-1
j_call: TRBJ2-1
d_call: .
cdr3_nt: TGCGCCAGCAGCCAAGATAGGTATGGGGTGTGGGAGCAGTTCTTC
cdr3_aa: CASSQDRYGVWEQFF

clone_size: .
v_call: TRBV6-7
j_call: TRBJ1-2
d_call: .
cdr3_nt: TGTGCCAGCAGTTCTGGGGGGACTCGGCACTATGGCTACACCTTC
cdr3_aa: CASSSGGTRHYGYTF

clone_size: .
v_call: TRBV6-1
j_call: TRBJ1-1
d_call: TRBD1
cdr3_nt: TGTGCCAGCAGTGAAGGGGCGATGGGCAGGGGGCAAAGAGCTTTCTTT
cdr3_aa: CASSEGAMGRGQRAFF

clone_size: few
v_call: TRBV5-1
j_call: TRBJ2-3
d_call: .
cdr3_nt: TGCGCCAGCAGCTTCCGCCAGAGTAGCACAGATACGCAGTATTTT
cdr3_aa: CASSFRQSSTDTQYF

clone_size: many
v_call: TRBV4-2
j_call: TRBJ2-7
d_call: TRBD1
cdr3_nt: TGTGCCAGCAGCCAAGATCGAGGGACAGGGAGAAACGAGCAGTACTTC
cdr3_aa: CASSQDRGTGRNEQYF

clone_size: .
v_call: TRBV12-3/TRBV12-4
j_call: TRBJ2-3
d_call: .
cdr3_nt: TGTGCCAGCAGTGGCCAGAAAGATACGCAGTATTTT
cdr3_aa: CASSGQKDTQYF

clone_size: .
v_call: TRBV7-9
j_call: TRBJ2-7
d_call: TRBD2
cdr3_nt: TGTGCCAGCAGCACTTTATCAGCGGGGGGCTACAATGAGCAGTACTTC
cdr3_aa: CASSTLSAGGYNEQYF

clone_size: .
v_call: TRBV6-2/TRBV6-3
j_call: TRBJ2-1
d_call: .
cdr3_nt: TGTGCCAGCAGTTACTCGAAGGGTTCTAGCATCGATGAGCAGTTCTTC
cdr3_aa: CASSYSKGSSIDEQFF

clone_size: few
v_call: TRBV27
j_call: TRBJ1-5
d_call: .
cdr3_nt: TGTGCCAGCAGACTACATTCCGGGACCCCAGGGTCCCAGCATTTT
cdr3_aa: CASRLHSGTPGSQHF

clone_size: .
v_call: TRBV12-3/TRBV12-4
j_call: TRBJ1-1
d_call: .
cdr3_nt: TGTGCCAGCAGTTTACCTTACAGTGAAGCTTTCTTT
cdr3_aa: CASSLPYSEAFF

clone_size: few
v_call: TRBV4-3
j_call: TRBJ2-1
d_call: .
cdr3_nt: TGCGCCAGCAGCCAAGATTGGACGAGCAATGAGCAGTTCTTC
cdr3_aa: CASSQDWTSNEQFF

clone_size: .
v_call: TRBV4-3
j_call: TRBJ1-2
d_call: .
cdr3_nt: TGCGCCAGCAGCCAGACTCCCCCCGGGGCTGGTGGCTACACCTTC
cdr3_aa: CASSQTPPGAGGYTF

clone_size: .
v_call: TRBV20-1
j_call: TRBJ2-1
d_call: .
cdr3_nt: TGCAGTGCTAGACAGGGGACTGGCGTAAGAGAGCAGTTCTTC
cdr3_aa: CSARQGTGVREQFF

clone_size: few
v_call: TRBV13
j_call: TRBJ2-3
d_call: TRBD1
cdr3_nt: TGTGCCAGCAGCCCAGGGGGCGTCGGTGGTGATACGCAGTATTTT
cdr3_aa: CASSPGGVGGDTQYF

clone_size: many
v_call: TRBV20-1
j_call: TRBJ1-6
d_call: .
cdr3_nt: TGCAGTGCTAGAGATGGAATGGGGCAGGCGTCCTATAATTCACCCCTCCACTTT
cdr3_aa: CSARDGMGQASYNSPLHF

clone_size: few
v_call: TRBV12-3/TRBV12-4
j_call: TRBJ2-3
d_call: .
cdr3_nt: TGTGCCAGCAGTTTAGGCAGGGGAACGACAGATACGCAGTATTTT
cdr3_aa: CASSLGRGTTDTQYF

clone_size: few
v_call: TRBV6-5
j_call: TRBJ1-2
d_call: TRBD1
cdr3_nt: TGTGCCAGCAGTTACTCCCCCGACAGGGAAAAAGCCTATGGCTACACCTTC
cdr3_aa: CASSYSPDREKAYGYTF

clone_size: .
v_call: TRBV5-1
j_call: TRBJ2-3
d_call: TRBD1
cdr3_nt: TGCGCCAGCAGCTGGACAGGGGATTATCGTGGTACGCAGTATTTT
cdr3_aa: CASSWTGDYRGTQYF

clone_size: .
v_call: TRBV5-1
j_call: TRBJ2-4
d_call: .
cdr3_nt: TGCGCCAGCAGCTTGGAAGGTCCCGTCAGCGTGGGCGCCAAAAACATTCAGTACTTC
cdr3_aa: CASSLEGPVSVGAKNIQYF

clone_size: few
v_call: TRBV6-2/TRBV6-3
j_call: TRBJ2-4
d_call: .
cdr3_nt: TGTGCCAGCAGCCCGAGACGGAATGACTGGGGTGACATTCAGTACTTC
cdr3_aa: CASSPRRNDWGDIQYF

clone_size: .
v_call: TRBV7-9
j_call: TRBJ1-2
d_call: .
cdr3_nt: TGTGCCAGCAGCTTAATGGCGGGAAACTATGGCTACACCTTC
cdr3_aa: CASSLMAGNYGYTF

clone_size: few
v_call: TRBV4-1
j_call: TRBJ2-4
d_call: .
cdr3_nt: TGCGCCAGCAGCCAGAATACAGGGCCCAAAAACATTCAGTACTTC
cdr3_aa: CASSQNTGPKNIQYF

clone_size: .
v_call: TRBV27
j_call: TRBJ1-4
d_call: .
cdr3_nt: TGTGCCAGCAGTTTATCGGGAAGGGGCAATGAAAAACTGTTTTTT
cdr3_aa: CASSLSGRGNEKLFF